The rows below give T cell receptor beta chains drawn from one sample of a study of Ad26.COV2.S vaccination and SARS-CoV-2 variants. Generated by immunoSEQ multiplex PCR, the TCRdb table keeps only in-frame clones and is missing some. The sample contains 250,000 to 300,000 clones, approximately 89% of which appear only once. The sequenced sample was peripheral blood, obtained in a trial of Ad26.COV2.S vaccine versus placebo. These receptors originate from a person aged 18-65 years who received the Ad26.COV2.S COVID-19 vaccine or a placebo. The CDR3 runs from the conserved cysteine through the conserved F or W. The order of the fields is V gene, D gene, clone size, J gene, CDR3 DNA, CDR3 protein. D genes are given only for firm matches. Where a row states a size, it is once, few, many or the class of an expanded clone; other rows omit it.

v_gene: TRBV7-2; d_gene: .; abundance: .; j_gene: TRBJ2-1; CDR3nt: TGTGCCAGCAGCTTAGACGGGGGCCCTACTGACAATGAGCAGTTCTTC; CDR3aa: CASSLDGGPTDNEQFF
v_gene: TRBV30; d_gene: .; abundance: .; j_gene: TRBJ2-7; CDR3nt: TGTGCCTGGAGTGTAGGAAACACGGCCAGGGTGCAGTACTTC; CDR3aa: CAWSVGNTARVQYF
v_gene: TRBV7-8; d_gene: TRBD1; abundance: .; j_gene: TRBJ1-5; CDR3nt: TGTGCCAGCAGCTTAGGGACAGGTGGCAATCAGCCCCAGCATTTT; CDR3aa: CASSLGTGGNQPQHF
v_gene: TRBV3-1/TRBV3-2; d_gene: .; abundance: .; j_gene: TRBJ2-5; CDR3nt: TGTGCCAGCAGCCAGAGGGGGGGCCTCCAAGAGACCCAGTACTTC; CDR3aa: CASSQRGGLQETQYF
v_gene: TRBV19; d_gene: .; abundance: few; j_gene: TRBJ2-1; CDR3nt: TGTGCCAGTAAGCTCAGCTCCTACAATGAGCAGTTCTTC; CDR3aa: CASKLSSYNEQFF
v_gene: TRBV7-6; d_gene: .; abundance: .; j_gene: TRBJ2-6; CDR3nt: TGTGCCAGCAGCCTCCGGGCCCCAGCCTCTGGGGCCAACGTCCTGACTTTC; CDR3aa: CASSLRAPASGANVLTF
v_gene: TRBV6-6; d_gene: .; abundance: .; j_gene: TRBJ1-2; CDR3nt: TGTGCCACCATGGACAGCGGGGTTATTGGCTACACCTTC; CDR3aa: CATMDSGVIGYTF
v_gene: TRBV5-4; d_gene: TRBD2; abundance: .; j_gene: TRBJ2-1; CDR3nt: TGTGCCAGCAGCTGGACGACCGGGACTACGTACAATGAGCAGTTCTTC; CDR3aa: CASSWTTGTTYNEQFF
v_gene: TRBV4-1; d_gene: .; abundance: once; j_gene: TRBJ1-4; CDR3nt: TGCGCCAGCAGCCAAGATCGGGTGGGAGAAAAACTGTTTTTT; CDR3aa: CASSQDRVGEKLFF
v_gene: TRBV7-2; d_gene: .; abundance: .; j_gene: TRBJ2-3; CDR3nt: TGTGCCAGCAGCTTAGCAGGGACGCAGTATTTT; CDR3aa: CASSLAGTQYF
v_gene: TRBV7-9; d_gene: TRBD1; abundance: .; j_gene: TRBJ2-4; CDR3nt: TGTGCCAGCAGCTTCGGACAGGACATAGCCAAAAACATTCAGTACTTC; CDR3aa: CASSFGQDIAKNIQYF
v_gene: TRBV27; d_gene: TRBD1; abundance: .; j_gene: TRBJ2-3; CDR3nt: TGTGCCAGCAGTTCCGGACAGGGTGGGACAGATACGCAGTATTTT; CDR3aa: CASSSGQGGTDTQYF
v_gene: TRBV6-5; d_gene: .; abundance: once; j_gene: TRBJ1-1; CDR3nt: TGTGCCAGCAGTTCCCACAGGGACAACACTGAAGCTTTCTTT; CDR3aa: CASSSHRDNTEAFF
v_gene: TRBV9; d_gene: .; abundance: .; j_gene: TRBJ2-1; CDR3nt: TGTGCCAGCAGCGTAGAAGGAGTCTCCTACAATGAGCAGTTCTTC; CDR3aa: CASSVEGVSYNEQFF
v_gene: TRBV27; d_gene: TRBD1; abundance: once; j_gene: TRBJ1-1; CDR3nt: TGTGCCAGCAGCCCCGGGACAGTGAACACTGAAGCTTTCTTT; CDR3aa: CASSPGTVNTEAFF
v_gene: TRBV24-1; d_gene: .; abundance: once; j_gene: TRBJ2-1; CDR3nt: TGTGCCACCAGTGATGCTCTCTCGCTCGAGCAGTTCTTC; CDR3aa: CATSDALSLEQFF
v_gene: TRBV10-3; d_gene: .; abundance: .; j_gene: TRBJ2-1; CDR3nt: TGTGCCATCAGGTCTGCCGGGAGCTCCTACAATGAGCAGTTCTTC; CDR3aa: CAIRSAGSSYNEQFF
v_gene: TRBV25-1; d_gene: .; abundance: .; j_gene: TRBJ1-2; CDR3nt: TGTGCCAGCAGTGAATATGGCGCCAGGGGCCCCTCTAACTATGGCTACACCTTC; CDR3aa: CASSEYGARGPSNYGYTF
v_gene: TRBV13; d_gene: TRBD1; abundance: .; j_gene: TRBJ1-1; CDR3nt: TGTGCCAGCAGCTTCAGGGACAGGCCGAATGAAGCTTTCTTT; CDR3aa: CASSFRDRPNEAFF
v_gene: TRBV12-3/TRBV12-4; d_gene: .; abundance: .; j_gene: TRBJ1-6; CDR3nt: TGTGCCAGCAGCCCTCCACTTTCACCCCTCCACTTT; CDR3aa: CASSPPLSPLHF
v_gene: TRBV12-3/TRBV12-4; d_gene: .; abundance: .; j_gene: TRBJ2-5; CDR3nt: TGTGCCAGCAGAAACCAAGAGACCCAGTACTTC; CDR3aa: CASRNQETQYF
v_gene: TRBV7-2; d_gene: TRBD1; abundance: .; j_gene: TRBJ1-1; CDR3nt: TGTGCCAGCAGCTTAGATGACAGGGGATGGACTGAAGCTTTCTTT; CDR3aa: CASSLDDRGWTEAFF
v_gene: TRBV28; d_gene: TRBD2; abundance: .; j_gene: TRBJ2-7; CDR3nt: TGTGCCAGCAGTTTAATAGCGGGAGGGCCCCACGAGCAGTACTTC; CDR3aa: CASSLIAGGPHEQYF
v_gene: TRBV18; d_gene: TRBD1; abundance: .; j_gene: TRBJ1-5; CDR3nt: TGTGCCAGCTCACCGGGACAGGGGGGCAATCAGCCCCAGCATTTT; CDR3aa: CASSPGQGGNQPQHF
v_gene: TRBV28; d_gene: TRBD1; abundance: .; j_gene: TRBJ2-5; CDR3nt: TGTGCCAGCAGTTTGGAGACAGGGGGATATTCCCAGTACTTC; CDR3aa: CASSLETGGYSQYF
v_gene: TRBV29-1; d_gene: .; abundance: .; j_gene: TRBJ1-1; CDR3nt: TGCAGCGTTGCGGCCGTACTGAACACTGAAGCTTTCTTT; CDR3aa: CSVAAVLNTEAFF
v_gene: TRBV9; d_gene: TRBD2; abundance: .; j_gene: TRBJ2-1; CDR3nt: TGTGCCAGCAGCGCCCGGACTAGCGGGGGGCATGGGTACTCCTACAATGAGCAGTTCTTC; CDR3aa: CASSARTSGGHGYSYNEQFF
v_gene: TRBV4-1; d_gene: TRBD2; abundance: .; j_gene: TRBJ2-5; CDR3nt: TGCGCCAGCAGCCTGACCGGGACTAGCGGGGGGGCCCGGGAGACCCAGTACTTC; CDR3aa: CASSLTGTSGGARETQYF
v_gene: TRBV5-4; d_gene: .; abundance: .; j_gene: TRBJ1-1; CDR3nt: TGTGCCAGCAGCCCGGGGTCCCGAGGGGGCACTGAAGCTTTCTTT; CDR3aa: CASSPGSRGGTEAFF
v_gene: TRBV29-1; d_gene: TRBD2; abundance: .; j_gene: TRBJ2-3; CDR3nt: TGCAGCGCCGTACCTAGCGGGGGGGCCACAGATACGCAGTATTTT; CDR3aa: CSAVPSGGATDTQYF
v_gene: TRBV11-2; d_gene: TRBD2; abundance: .; j_gene: TRBJ2-7; CDR3nt: TGTGCCAGCAGCTTAGTTTTCGGGAGGGCTAACGAGCAGTACTTC; CDR3aa: CASSLVFGRANEQYF
v_gene: TRBV11-2; d_gene: .; abundance: .; j_gene: TRBJ2-7; CDR3nt: TGTGCCAGCAGCTTAGACAGAGACTACGAGCAGTACTTC; CDR3aa: CASSLDRDYEQYF
v_gene: TRBV2; d_gene: .; abundance: .; j_gene: TRBJ1-2; CDR3nt: TGTGCCAGCAGTATACAGGGTGAGGCGGACTATGGCTACACCTTC; CDR3aa: CASSIQGEADYGYTF
v_gene: TRBV6-5; d_gene: .; abundance: .; j_gene: TRBJ2-2; CDR3nt: TGTGCCAGCAGTTACTCGGAAGGGAGCACCGGGGAGCTGTTTTTT; CDR3aa: CASSYSEGSTGELFF
v_gene: TRBV7-8; d_gene: .; abundance: .; j_gene: TRBJ1-4; CDR3nt: TGTGCCAGCAGCTTAGGCGGACCCCAAGAAAAACTGTTTTTT; CDR3aa: CASSLGGPQEKLFF
v_gene: TRBV11-1; d_gene: TRBD1; abundance: .; j_gene: TRBJ2-7; CDR3nt: TGTGCCAGCAGCTACGGGACAGGGGGCTTAGACGAGCAGTACTTC; CDR3aa: CASSYGTGGLDEQYF
v_gene: TRBV30; d_gene: .; abundance: many; j_gene: TRBJ1-2; CDR3nt: TGTGCCAGTAACCTTATAGCTAACTATGGCTACACCTTC; CDR3aa: CASNLIANYGYTF
v_gene: TRBV18; d_gene: .; abundance: once; j_gene: TRBJ2-5; CDR3nt: TGTGCCAGCTCACGGGACTTCCGGCAAGAGACCCAGTACTTC; CDR3aa: CASSRDFRQETQYF
v_gene: TRBV6-4; d_gene: TRBD1; abundance: .; j_gene: TRBJ2-1; CDR3nt: TGTGCCAGCAGTGACAGGGGCAGGGGGCCCTACAATGAGCAGTTCTTC; CDR3aa: CASSDRGRGPYNEQFF
v_gene: TRBV7-2; d_gene: .; abundance: .; j_gene: TRBJ1-2; CDR3nt: TGTGCCGGCCAGGGAGGACCTAACTATGGCTACACCTTC; CDR3aa: CAGQGGPNYGYTF
v_gene: TRBV11-2; d_gene: .; abundance: .; j_gene: TRBJ2-1; CDR3nt: TGTGCCAGCAGCTTAGCTAGGGGTGGAAGCTCCTACAATGAGCAGTTCTTC; CDR3aa: CASSLARGGSSYNEQFF
v_gene: TRBV2; d_gene: TRBD1; abundance: .; j_gene: TRBJ1-3; CDR3nt: TGTGCCAGCAGTGGAACGGGACAGCCTGGAAACACCATATATTTT; CDR3aa: CASSGTGQPGNTIYF
v_gene: TRBV7-2; d_gene: TRBD2; abundance: .; j_gene: TRBJ2-1; CDR3nt: TGTGCCAGCAGCCTGGGACTAGCACCCTACAATGAGCAGTTCTTC; CDR3aa: CASSLGLAPYNEQFF
v_gene: TRBV4-1; d_gene: .; abundance: .; j_gene: TRBJ2-7; CDR3nt: TGCGCCAGCAGCCAAGCAGCCGGCCCCGAGCAGTACTTC; CDR3aa: CASSQAAGPEQYF
v_gene: TRBV9; d_gene: .; abundance: .; j_gene: TRBJ1-2; CDR3nt: TGTGCCAGCAGCGCCCAAAGAGGGGGTTTGGGTGGCTACACCTTC; CDR3aa: CASSAQRGGLGGYTF
v_gene: TRBV29-1; d_gene: .; abundance: .; j_gene: TRBJ2-3; CDR3nt: TGCAGCGTTGGGGCAGACAGCACAGATACGCAGTATTTT; CDR3aa: CSVGADSTDTQYF
v_gene: TRBV30; d_gene: .; abundance: .; j_gene: TRBJ2-1; CDR3nt: TGTGCCTGGAGTCTCGGGAGCTCCTACAATGAGCAGTTCTTC; CDR3aa: CAWSLGSSYNEQFF
v_gene: TRBV7-2; d_gene: .; abundance: .; j_gene: TRBJ1-4; CDR3nt: TGTGCCAGCAGCCAACAGACAACTAATGAAAAACTGTTTTTT; CDR3aa: CASSQQTTNEKLFF
v_gene: TRBV6-1; d_gene: .; abundance: .; j_gene: TRBJ2-3; CDR3nt: TGTGCCAGCAGTGAAGATTACAGCCGCACAGATACGCAGTATTTT; CDR3aa: CASSEDYSRTDTQYF
v_gene: TRBV10-3; d_gene: TRBD1; abundance: .; j_gene: TRBJ1-1; CDR3nt: TGTGCCATCAGGACCGGGACAGGGAACACTGAAGCTTTCTTT; CDR3aa: CAIRTGTGNTEAFF
v_gene: TRBV30; d_gene: .; abundance: few; j_gene: TRBJ1-1; CDR3nt: TGTGCCTGGGGACGGTCCGTGACTGAAGCTTTCTTT; CDR3aa: CAWGRSVTEAFF
v_gene: TRBV3-1/TRBV3-2; d_gene: TRBD1; abundance: .; j_gene: TRBJ1-2; CDR3nt: TGTGCCAGCAGCCAAGTGGGAACAGGGGGGATAGGTGGCTACACCTTC; CDR3aa: CASSQVGTGGIGGYTF
v_gene: TRBV6-1; d_gene: .; abundance: .; j_gene: TRBJ2-5; CDR3nt: TGTGCCAGCAGTGAAAAACGGGGGCTGTACCAAGAGACCCAGTACTTC; CDR3aa: CASSEKRGLYQETQYF